The 18 T cell receptor beta chains below come from one sample, sequenced in a study of low-dose radiotherapy and immunotherapy resistance in tumors. The TCRs were subjected to amplification over about 20 PCR cycles employing a constant-region primer in conjunction with a V-primer adapter. TCRdb reprocessed the reads with MiXCR, giving one entry per CDR3 protein. This sample carries over 50,000 distinct CDR3 sequences, roughly 31% of them seen once, and the ten largest clones take under 8.5%. Sample time point: after trial treatment. The treatment here: LDRT plus nivolumab, ipilimumab, low-dose cyclophosphamide and aspirin (RACIN trial). Sequences were derived from PBMCs, sampled after low-dose radiotherapy plus immunotherapy. The source of these receptors is a male donor with rectosigmoid adenocarcinoma.

This rearrangement joins TRBV5-5 to TRBJ1-2, with D tentatively TRBD1 (6 bases). Germline assignment: CDR1 SGHKS and CDR2 YYEKEE (reference sequence). CDR3 length equals 16 residues. The germline V and J ends were trimmed by 4 bases and 5 bases, with 21 bases remaining between them. The CDR3 sequence is CASSLRTDLLGYGYTF. As DNA, the CDR3 is TGTGCCAGCAGCCTCCGGACAGACCTCTTGGGGTATGGCTACACCTTC.

This clonotype has ten or more counts. The gene calls are TRBV28 and TRBJ1-2; D unclear. Trimming removed 4 bases from V and 4 bases from J, with 10 bases in between. The CDR3 runs 13 residues. Germline-derived CDR1 and CDR2 are MDHEN and SYDVKM. The CDR3 loop is CASSSPDGYGYTF. CDR3 in DNA: TGTGCCAGCAGTTCACCCGACGGCTATGGCTACACCTTC.

At least ten counts were recorded for this clonotype. The genes are TRBV7-2 and TRBJ2-6; D call uncertain. V lost 5 bases to trimming and J lost 4 bases, with 6 bases between them. Germline CDR1 reads SGHTA; CDR2 reads FQGNSA. The CDR3 is made up of 13 amino acids. The CDR3 nucleotides read TGTGCCAGCAGCCCGGACGGGGCCAACGTCCTGACTTTC. Its protein is CASSPDGANVLTF.

The chain couples TRBV5-6 to TRBJ1-2; 7 bases are shared with TRBD1. This CDR3 region has 13 residues. CDR1 and CDR2 (germline): SGHDT, YYEEEE. V lost 0 bases, J lost 7 bases, and 3 bases stayed unmatched. CDR3 sequence (DNA): TGTGCCAGCAGCTTGGCACAGGGGACTGGCTACACCTTC. As protein: CASSLAQGTGYTF.

This clonotype has at least ten counts. The chain carries TRBV2 and TRBJ2-2; no reliable D call. Germline lookup yields CDR1 SNHLY and CDR2 FYNNEI. The CDR3 extends over 14 amino acids. The V end lost 3 bases, the J end lost 6 bases, and 11 bases lay between the germline ends. DNA of the CDR3: TGTGCCAGCAGTGATACCCTAACGGCCGGGGAGCTGTTTTTT. It codes for CASSDTLTAGELFF.

This clonotype was detected a few times. The chain recombines TRBV7-2 with TRBJ1-2; 8 bases match TRBD1. V was pared by 3 bases and J by 2 bases, with 2 bases of the junction left unmatched. Germline V CDR1 and CDR2: SGHTA, FQGNSA. The CDR3 runs 14 residues. The CDR3 loop is CASSFWTGNYGYTF. CDR3 nucleotide sequence: TGTGCCAGCAGCTTCTGGACAGGGAACTATGGCTACACCTTC.

The chain has TRBV24-1 and TRBJ2-1; the match to TRBD2 covers 9 bases. V shed 11 bases, J shed 12 bases, and the junction held 19 bases outside the gene matches. The CDR3 covers 15 residues. Germline V gives CDR1 KGHDR, CDR2 SFDVKD. CDR3 sequence (DNA): TGTGCCAGCAGGGGAGCGCGGGAGGGCCCGGTTCGGCAGTTCTTC. This codes for CASRGAREGPVRQFF.

At least ten counts were recorded for this clonotype. The chain links TRBV6-6 to TRBJ2-5, with 7 nucleotides matching TRBD1. Germline V CDR1 and CDR2: MNHNY, SVGAGI (reference sequence). CDR3 length equals 13 residues. Losses at the gene ends were 6 bases for V and 5 bases for J; bases not matched to a gene: 6. The chain's CDR3 is CASSRQGPETQYF. CDR3 nucleotide sequence: TGTGCCAGCAGCCGACAGGGCCCGGAGACCCAGTACTTC.

This clonotype was seen at least ten times. The gene calls are TRBV20-1 and TRBJ2-7; TRBD2 is a possible D gene (5 bases). Per germline, CDR1 DFQATT and CDR2 SNEGSKA (reference sequence). V dropped 6 bases and J dropped 5 bases, with 29 bases sitting between them. The length of the CDR3 is 17 residues. Written as DNA, the CDR3 is TGCAGTGCGACTGGAGGTGACGGGCCAGGTGGGCCTAACGAGCAGTACTTC. This translates into CSATGGDGPGGPNEQYF.

The rearrangement links TRBV6-2 or TRBV6-3 to TRBJ2-7, with 10 bases lining up with TRBD1. CDR3 size: 16 residues. Germline V gene sequence: CDR1 MNHEY, CDR2 SVGEGT. The J segment lost 6 bases and the V segment lost 5 bases, leaving 13 bases of the junction unmatched. CDR3 sequence (DNA): TGTGCCAGCAGTCCGTCCGGGACAGGGGACATGGTCGAGCAGTACTTC. Translation gives CASSPSGTGDMVEQYF.

The J gene is TRBJ2-3, the V gene TRBV11-2, with no clear D. This CDR3 spans 12 amino acids. V lost 0 bases and J lost 9, with 7 bases in between. Germline V lookup: CDR1 SGHAT, CDR2 FQNNGV. The CDR3 DNA reads as TGTGCCAGCAGCTTAGATCCGGTAACGCAGTATTTT. It translates to CASSLDPVTQYF.

This clonotype occurred many times. The V call is TRBV6-2 or TRBV6-3, the J call TRBJ1-5; TRBD1 might be the D (5 bases). V was pared by 0 bases and J by 2 bases, with 8 bases between. From germline, CDR1 is MNHEY and CDR2 SVGEGT. The CDR3 covers 15 residues. The CDR3 loop reads CASSYSGDGNQPQHF. The CDR3 region has the DNA TGTGCCAGCAGTTACTCGGGGGACGGCAATCAGCCCCAGCATTTT.

The CDR3 is CASSYPLTGRFSGRETQYF. CDR3 DNA sequence: TGTGCCAGCAGTTACCCGTTGACAGGGCGGTTCAGCGGGAGAGAGACCCAGTACTTC. The chain has TRBV6-2 or TRBV6-3 and TRBJ2-5, with D possibly TRBD2 on 8 matching bases. Germline loops: CDR1 MNHEY, CDR2 SVGEGT. V was trimmed by 2 bases and J by 4 bases, leaving 26 bases between them. The CDR3 runs 19 residues.

The gene calls are TRBV4-3 and TRBJ2-2; 8 bases agree with TRBD2. The CDR3 covers 15 residues. Germline CDR1 is LGHNA and CDR2 is YSLEER. The V and J ends lost 3 bases and 8 bases, in that order; junction bases with no gene match: 8. The chain's CDR3 is CASSQSGRTAGELFF. The DNA for the CDR3 is TGCGCCAGCAGCCAGAGCGGGAGAACTGCGGGGGAGCTGTTTTTT.

In this sample, this clonotype turned up many times. This chain links TRBV6-2 or TRBV6-3 with TRBJ2-7; D unresolved. The V end was cut by 5 bases, the J end by 2 bases, with 7 bases between. This CDR3 is built from 12 residues. Germline CDR1 is MNHEY and CDR2 is SVGEGT. The CDR3 is CASSPGTYEQYF. CDR3 nucleotide sequence: TGTGCCAGCAGTCCTGGAACCTACGAGCAGTACTTC.

This rearrangement joins TRBV12-3 or TRBV12-4 to TRBJ2-3; 10 nucleotides agree with TRBD2. V gave up 6 bases and J gave up 4 bases; unmatched junction bases: 4. This CDR3 is built from 14 residues. DNA of the CDR3: TGTGCCAGCAGCCCCGGGACTAGCGCAGATACGCAGTATTTT. Its protein product is CASSPGTSADTQYF.

This clonotype was seen at least ten times. DNA of the CDR3: TGCGCCAGCAGCCACACGACCAATCAGCCCCAGCATTTT. The encoded protein is CASSHTTNQPQHF. The V gene is TRBV4-1, the J gene TRBJ1-5, with D unresolved. This CDR3 has 13 amino acids. Trimming cost V 3 bases and J 3 bases, with 6 bases left between them. Germline V gives CDR1 MGHRA, CDR2 YSYEKL.

At least ten counts were recorded for this clonotype. The chain employs TRBV29-1 and TRBJ1-1; D uncertain. The CDR3 sequence is 13 residues long. Germline CDR1 SQVTM, CDR2 ANQGSEA. The ends were cut back, 4 bases at V and 2 bases at J, with 11 bases in the middle. The CDR3 loop reads CSVGLMSNTEAFF. CDR3 bases: TGCAGCGTTGGATTAATGAGTAACACTGAAGCTTTCTTT.